The entry below gives a single T cell receptor (beta chain) sequence along with its context. Its cognate antigen has yet to be identified. No per-base quality is available; no much larger clone lies one base away. There are 13 amino acids in the CDR3, from cysteine to phenylalanine inclusive. The only DNA kept is the CDR3, 39 bases in frame from the first base. V loses 6 bases at its end and J loses 4 bases; junction bases beyond the gene matches: 4. The germline V gene provides CDR1 MNHEY and CDR2 SVGAGI. The sample belongs to a study of blood T cell repertoires in COVID-19 (dated by TCRdb to 2018 to 2020). Notes on the research overall: Collaborator samples came from the United States, Italy and Spain and covered acute and convalescent phases of COVID-19. The material from the prospective study consisted of cDNA or gDNA derived from T cells, B-cell-depleted T cells, or PBMCs. The dataset comprised deeply sampled blood TCRbeta repertoires from subjects exposed to, actively infected with, or recovered from COVID-19. A freely available public database, intended as a resource for researchers studying the immune response to SARS-CoV-2, is where the repertoires were released. Samples came from the ongoing ImmuneRACE study (first 160 participants) plus 1,254 subjects from 6 global collaborators. The sample metadata nearly always contained a de-identified subject ID, COVID-19 status, age in years and sex. Where HLA class I and class II types were available, the types were taken from metadata supplied by the sample provider, not from assay-based typing.

Whole blood was collected in K2EDTA tubes by collaborating institutions according to the institutions' own protocols. For TCRbeta analysis, collaborators shipped samples in one of three forms: frozen whole blood, isolated PBMCs, or DNA extracted from either of those sample types. The immunoSEQ Assay, a bias-controlled multiplex PCR, was used to amplify TCRbeta CDR3 regions from genomic DNA. In the paper's pipeline: The number of nucleated cells in each sample was estimated from the amplification of reference gene primers within the assay. To quantify the absolute abundance of each unique TCRbeta CDR3 rearrangement, sequence reads were collapsed and filtered. For each sample, productive Simpson clonality was calculated as the square root of Simpson's diversity index over productive rearrangements. TCRdb's version of the immuneACCESS table is confined to in-frame rearrangements and falls short of the full clone set. An unresolved V gene accounts for under half of the shortfall where checked; the remainder is of unknown origin. V and J calls and clone size are those listed in that table; D and trimming were worked out from the DNA. Across this sample there are about 44,000 clones, with nearly 90% seen only once. The ten largest clones capture 15% of the sample.

Paper-wide results and their limitations: The amount of clinical and demographic metadata varied by source and participant and was provided uncurated.

Sequencing used peripheral blood. The sequence derives from a man between 70 and 80 years old with active COVID-19. Recombination connected TRBV6-5 to TRBJ2-5; 8 middle bases align to TRBD1. The CDR3 region: CASSGQGRETQYF. The nucleotide sequence is TGTGCCAGCAGCGGACAGGGAAGAGAGACCCAGTACTTC.